A single sample gave rise to the 23 T cell receptor beta chains below, sequenced in a study of control samples from healthy donors and cancer patients. The data were produced by immunoSEQ multiplex PCR, yet TCRdb's version contains in-frame clones alone and is incomplete. The sample lists roughly 100,000 clones, approximately 90% seen once, with about 2.5% in the top ten. The sample taken for sequencing was blood. These receptors came from a young woman in good health.

The V call is TRBV12-5, the J call TRBJ1-2, with D unresolved. Trimming shortened V by 2 bases and J by 8 bases, and 9 bases separated the two germline ends. This CDR3 is built from 12 residues. CDR1 and CDR2 from the germline V gene are LGHNT and FRNRAP. The CDR3 is CASGLYAGGYTF. CDR3 DNA: TGTGCTAGTGGTTTGTACGCGGGAGGCTACACCTTC. The full variable domain, rest sourced from reference TRBV12-5 and TRBJ1-2, is DARVTQTPRHKVTEMGQEVTMRCQPILGHNTVFWYRQTMMQGLELLAYFRNRAPLDDSGMPKDRFSAEMPDATLATLKIQPSEPRDSAVYFCASGLYAGGYTFGSGTRLTVV.

The V gene is TRBV19, the J gene TRBJ1-1; D might be TRBD1 (6 bases). This CDR3 is built from 13 residues. The V end lost 6 bases, the J end lost 1 base, and 9 bases lay between the germline ends. Germline V CDR1 and CDR2: LNHDA, SQIVND (reference sequence). The CDR3 nucleotides read TGTGCCAGTAGGAGGACAGAGAACACTGAAGCTTTCTTT. As protein: CASRRTENTEAFF.

The genes are TRBV13 and TRBJ2-7; 7 nucleotides align to TRBD1. CDR1 PRHDT and CDR2 FYEKMQ come from the germline V gene (reference sequence). The CDR3 runs to 15 residues. V shed 5 bases and J 1 base; nucleotides not matched to a gene: 8. The CDR3 DNA sequence: TGTGCCAGCAGCCCAGACCAGGACAGGTCCTACGAGCAGTACTTC. Its translation: CASSPDQDRSYEQYF. Complete variable domain (other parts from reference TRBV13 and TRBJ2-7): AAGVIQSPRHLIKEKRETATLKCYPIPRHDTVYWYQQGPGQDPQFLISFYEKMQSDKGSIPDRFSAQQFSDYHSELNMSSLELGDSALYFCASSPDQDRSYEQYFGPGTRLTVT.

A single count supports this clone. The chain joins TRBV7-9 to TRBJ1-5, with 9 bases lining up with TRBD1. The CDR3 contains 16 residues. Germline-derived CDR1 and CDR2 are SEHNR and FQNEAQ (reference sequence). V was clipped by 1 base and J by 2 bases; unmatched bases: 3. The CDR3 bases are TGTGCCAGCAGCTTAGGACAGGGGGTAGGCAATCAGCCCCAGCATTTT. It translates to CASSLGQGVGNQPQHF.

The chain couples TRBV27 to TRBJ2-3, with unresolved D. There are 13 residues in the CDR3. CDR1 MNHEY and CDR2 SMNVEV come from the germline V gene (reference sequence). V lost 5 bases and J lost 3, with 9 bases in between. CDR3 sequence reads: CASSPLGTDTQYF. The CDR3 DNA reads as TGTGCCAGCAGTCCACTGGGGACAGATACGCAGTATTTT.

CDR3 nucleotides: TGTGCCAGCAGCGCAATAGCCGGGGGCTCTGGAAACACCATATATTTT. This codes for CASSAIAGGSGNTIYF. V is TRBV11-2 and J is TRBJ1-3; D might be TRBD1 (5 bases). The CDR3 loop spans 16 amino acids. V gave up 5 bases and J gave up 0 bases, with 14 bases separating them. CDR1 and CDR2 (germline): SGHAT, FQNNGV. The complete variable domain, with remaining parts taken from reference TRBV11-2 and TRBJ1-3, reads EAGVAQSPRYKIIEKRQSVAFWCNPISGHATLYWYQQILGQGPKLLIQFQNNGVVDDSQLPKDRFSAERLKGVDSTLKIQPAKLEDSAVYLCASSAIAGGSGNTIYFGEGSWLTVV.

The CDR3 here is CASSSDRDEQYF. CDR3 sequence (DNA): TGTGCCAGCAGTTCGGACAGGGACGAGCAGTACTTC. V usage is TRBV6-5 and J usage is TRBJ2-7, with 8 bases aligning to TRBD1. V trimming: 4 bases; J trimming: 5 bases; junction bases outside the gene matches: 1. CDR3 size: 12 residues. The germline CDR1 and CDR2 sequences are MNHEY and SVGAGI.

This clone was recorded once. Written as DNA, the CDR3 is TGTGCCAGCAGCAGAGGGACTAGCCGGTTGGACTCCTACGAGCAGTACTTC. The encoded protein is CASSRGTSRLDSYEQYF. The rearrangement links TRBV7-2 to TRBJ2-7; 9 bases fit TRBD2. CDR1 and CDR2 from the germline V gene are SGHTA and FQGNSA. This CDR3 spans 17 amino acids. Trimming cost V 5 bases and J 0 bases; bases outside gene matches: 11. Complete variable domain (other parts from reference TRBV7-2 and TRBJ2-7): GAGVSQSPSNKVTEKGKDVELRCDPISGHTALYWYRQSLGQGLEFLIYFQGNSAPDKSGLPSDRFSAERTGGSVSTLTIQRTQQEDSAVYLCASSRGTSRLDSYEQYFGPGTRLTVT.

The chain employs TRBV27 and TRBJ2-7, with D unclear. There are 15 residues in the CDR3. Germline V gene sequence: CDR1 MNHEY, CDR2 SMNVEV (reference sequence). Trimming pared 2 bases from V and 1 base from J, leaving 12 bases between. The CDR3 region has the DNA TGTGCCAGCAGTTTACTTTCCACAAATTCCTACGAGCAGTACTTC. Residues: CASSLLSTNSYEQYF.

The V gene is TRBV29-1, the J gene TRBJ1-5; D possibly corresponds to TRBD1 (6 bases). The CDR3 contains 14 residues. Looked up from germline, CDR1 is SQVTM and CDR2 is ANQGSEA. Deletions cut 6 bases from V and 3 bases from J, with 15 bases between. CDR3 bases: TGCAGCGTGGCAAAGGGGGGCGTCAATCAGCCCCAGCATTTT. Encoded protein: CSVAKGGVNQPQHF.

J is TRBJ2-7 and V is TRBV6-5; 10 bases map to TRBD1. CDR3 size: 14 residues. J gave up 6 bases and V 6 bases, and 8 bases lay outside the gene matches. CDR1 and CDR2 from the germline V gene are MNHEY and SVGAGI. The CDR3 DNA reads TGTGCCAGCAGGCTCACCGGGACAGGGGTCGAGCAGTACTTC. Its translation: CASRLTGTGVEQYF.

The J gene is TRBJ1-5, the V gene TRBV6-1; 8 nucleotides line up with TRBD1. CDR3 length: 14 amino acids. Germline assignment: CDR1 MNHNS and CDR2 SASEGT. With V trimmed by 3 bases and J by 6 bases, 4 bases remained unmatched. This CDR3 is CASSESGGIQPQHF. CDR3 in DNA: TGTGCCAGCAGTGAGTCAGGGGGCATTCAGCCCCAGCATTTT.

V is TRBV6-2 or TRBV6-3 and J is TRBJ2-7; D not certain. V was clipped by 2 bases and J by 0 bases, with 8 bases between them. The germline CDR1 and CDR2 sequences are MNHEY and SVGEGT. The CDR3 length is 14 residues. Written as DNA, the CDR3 is TGTGCCAGCAGTTACCCCCATCTCTCCTACGAGCAGTACTTC. Its protein is CASSYPHLSYEQYF.

J is TRBJ2-1 and V is TRBV29-1; TRBD2 matches at 14 bases. V lost 1 base, J lost 9 bases, and 8 bases stayed unmatched. CDR3 size: 16 residues. The V gene's germline CDR1 is SQVTM and CDR2 ANQGSEA. CDR3 protein: CSVEVPGLAGVSEQFF. In DNA, the CDR3 is TGCAGCGTTGAAGTCCCGGGACTAGCGGGAGTTAGTGAGCAGTTCTTC.

This clone was picked up one time. This rearrangement joins TRBV4-1 to TRBJ2-5; 10 positions agree with TRBD1. Trimming at V came to 4 bases and at J to 5 bases, leaving 7 bases not matched to a gene. This CDR3 contains 15 residues. Germline V gives CDR1 MGHRA, CDR2 YSYEKL. Here the CDR3 DNA reads TGCGCCAGCAGCCTTGGGACAGGGGTTCAGGAGACCCAGTACTTC. It yields the protein CASSLGTGVQETQYF.

The rearrangement uses TRBV7-9 and TRBJ2-1, with 9 bases fitting TRBD1. Unmatched junction bases numbered 15, after V lost 3 bases and J lost 9 bases. In germline, CDR1 is SEHNR, CDR2 FQNEAQ (reference sequence). This CDR3 has 17 amino acids. In DNA form, the CDR3 reads TGTGCCAGCAGCTTCTGGGGGACAGGGCGCCGTCACAGTGAGCAGTTCTTC. As protein: CASSFWGTGRRHSEQFF.

This chain links TRBV24-1 with TRBJ1-2; no firm D call. V lost 1 base to trimming and J lost 6 bases, with 8 bases between them. In germline, CDR1 is KGHDR, CDR2 SFDVKD. The CDR3 covers 13 residues. CDR3 nucleotide sequence: TGTGCCACCAGTGATTTCCGACGTGATGGCTACACCTTC. Protein sequence: CATSDFRRDGYTF.

The chain is built from TRBV12-3 or TRBV12-4 and TRBJ1-6, with a weak D call TRBD1 (5 bases). The V gene lost 8 bases and the J gene lost 16 bases, with 21 bases spanning the gap. CDR3 size: 13 residues. The CDR3 DNA follows: TGTGCCAGCGGAAACAGTGGGGGGTATCAACTCCACTTT. Translated: CASGNSGGYQLHF.

This chain uses TRBV7-9 with TRBJ1-4, with TRBD1 matching over 7 bases. The CDR3 runs 15 residues. Germline CDR1 SEHNR, CDR2 FQNEAQ (reference sequence). The J segment lost 11 bases and the V segment lost 5 bases, leaving 14 bases of the junction unmatched. Here the CDR3 reads CASSKLNDREGKLFF. CDR3 DNA: TGTGCCAGCAGCAAGCTGAATGACAGGGAAGGCAAACTGTTTTTT.

V is TRBV6-5 and J is TRBJ2-3, with 7 nucleotides matching TRBD1. The length of the CDR3 is 14 residues. V shed 5 bases, J shed 3 bases, and the junction held 5 bases outside the gene matches. The V gene's germline CDR1 is MNHEY and CDR2 SVGAGI. The CDR3 DNA follows: TGTGCCAGCAGTAGGACAGGCGGAACAGATACGCAGTATTTT. This translates into CASSRTGGTDTQYF.

This clone was found a few times. The V gene is TRBV3-1 (or the pseudogene TRBV3-2), the J gene TRBJ2-3; D gene ambiguous. With 5 bases removed from V and 6 bases from J, the gap between germline ends came to 27 bases. CDR1 is LGHDT, CDR2 YNNKEL, per germline (reference sequence). This CDR3 has 18 residues. The CDR3: CASSAQSPGMKGGDTQYF. In DNA, the CDR3 is TGTGCCAGCAGCGCGCAATCCCCGGGTATGAAGGGTGGGGATACGCAGTATTTT.

This clone is a singleton in its sample. The chain joins TRBV6-5 to TRBJ2-7; D tentatively reads TRBD1 or TRBD2 (6 bases each). Trimming took 1 base from V and 2 from J, leaving 12 bases between them. Germline V lookup: CDR1 MNHEY, CDR2 SVGAGI. This CDR3 is built from 15 residues. The CDR3, as DNA: TGTGCCAGCAGTTACTTGGGACGGGGGCCCTACGAGCAGTACTTC. This codes for CASSYLGRGPYEQYF.

The V gene is TRBV5-6, the J gene TRBJ1-2, with 8 bases lining up with TRBD1. The CDR3 is made up of 16 amino acids. The V segment lost 3 bases and the J segment 8 bases; nucleotides outside the gene matches: 15. Germline-derived CDR1 and CDR2 are SGHDT and YYEEEE. CDR3 in DNA: TGTGCCAGCAGCTGGGGGACCGGGACAGGTGGCAGCGGCTACACCTTC. Protein: CASSWGTGTGGSGYTF. The full variable domain, rest sourced from reference TRBV5-6 and TRBJ1-2, is DAGVTQSPTHLIKTRGQQVTLRCSPKSGHDTVSWYQQALGQGPQFIFQYYEEEERQRGNFPDRFSGHQFPNYSSELNVNALLLGDSALYLCASSWGTGTGGSGYTFGSGTRLTVV.